This TCR beta chain was identified during a study of beta chain features in type 1 diabetes (dated by TCRdb to 2016 to 2019). As for the study more broadly: Mean age, gender distribution, total cell number and subset yield were not different between patients and healthy donors. Across all samples, around 100 million sorted cells were examined, and cell number per subset correlated strongly with RNA yield. In the study, TCRB repertoires of sorted circulating CD4+ T cell subsets from recently diagnosed type 1 diabetes patients were compared with those of matched healthy donors. Whereas all 30 or so donors provided naive and central memory subsets, regulatory and stem cell-like memory subsets were isolated from just 8 patients and roughly 8 healthy donors.

On this clone itself: No cognate antigen has been identified for it. No much larger clonotype is one base removed from it; base qualities were not supplied.

The entire amount of isolated RNA was reverse transcribed using the High Capacity cDNA Reverse Transcription Kit, so the sequenced TCRB transcripts were expressed ones. Deep immunoSEQ sequencing was performed on naive, central memory and regulatory T cell samples, with an average of around 3.5 million total reads per sample. Sorted cells were lysed in RLT buffer, and RNA was extracted using DNase-treated RNeasy Micro or Mini kits according to cell number. Each cell subset was processed separately to prevent cross-contamination, with patient and healthy donor samples processed together. The immunoSEQ multiplex PCR was used to amplify TCRB sequences from cDNA, yielding 87-bp fragments that span the CDR3 region. Sequencing of the amplicons was performed on the Illumina HiSeq platform. In the source study's methods: PCR bias was corrected computationally using synthetic template baselines, and reads within Hamming distance 2 were collapsed, with unmergeable singletons discarded. Reads were aligned against IMGT so that V, D and J genes, CDR3 length and insertions or deletions at six rearrangement sites could be assigned. Within each subset, clonotype counts were normalized to sorted cell number, after which true diversity and Gini coefficients were computed with the tcR R package. The overlap coefficient, calculated on TCRB nucleotide sequences, was used to quantify repertoire sharing. Out-of-frame TCRB sequences from naive cells were analyzed as a proxy for the pre-selection repertoire. The table comes from immuneACCESS by way of TCRdb, which keeps in-frame sequences with V and J called. Part of the clones is missing from these tables; in studies checked, under half for an unresolved V gene and the rest for unknown reasons. V and J calls and clone size are copied from that table; D and trimming were computed from the DNA. The sample has a few hundred thousand clones on record, around 10% of them singletons. Just under 0.035% of the sample goes to the ten largest clones.

Beyond this particular receptor, the publication reports: Because the HLA sub-analyses included only small numbers of individuals, any influence of HLA type on TCRB rearrangement was left unresolved. In all four CD4+ subsets, TCRB CDR3 length was moderately but significantly shorter in type 1 diabetes patients. Because cDNA rather than genomic DNA was sequenced, highly expressing activated cells could have been over-represented, although no difference in activation and CD3 levels was found between groups. PCR may preferentially amplify shorter templates, but because patient and control samples were amplified and corrected together, any resulting skew would affect both groups equally. Naive, central memory and regulatory TCRB repertoires appeared to be more alike among patients than among healthy donors. At VDJ recombination sites, patients with type 1 diabetes made fewer insertions and deleted more nucleotides, a pattern implying thymic rearrangement abnormalities.

A single peripheral blood draw of approximately 0.11 L on average was collected from each donor into heparinised tubes. A BD FACSAria II and a panel including CD45RO, CCR7, CD25, CD127, CD95 and CD27 were used to sort naive, central memory, regulatory and stem cell-like memory CD4+ T cells. A purity above 98% was achieved for all sorted populations. Right away, PBMCs were isolated by Lymphoprep density gradient centrifugation and were stained directly, with no culture step. Samples were stained and sorted in pairs, with one healthy donor and one patient per experiment, so that batch effects were minimized. The CDR3 covers 15 residues, taking in both the cysteine and the phenylalanine. Only the CDR3 region is kept as DNA, spanning 45 bases read in frame from base 1. CDR1 is given as SGHTA and CDR2 as FQGNSA, both from the germline V gene. Cut back by 2 bases and 5 bases, the V and J ends lie 15 bases apart.

The receptor chain draws on TRBV7-2 and TRBJ1-1; D gene: possibly TRBD1, on 6 matching bases. The clonotype originates from a woman under 30 in good health. The sequencing input was naive CD4+ T cells from blood. The cell subset or site label, as the study defines it: true naive CD4+ T cells. The DNA is as follows: TGTGCCAGCAGCTTAAGTTCCCAAGGGGGAACTGAAGCTTTCTTT. Its protein is CASSLSSQGGTEAFF.